These 25 T cell receptor beta chains were sequenced from one sample in a study of STAT5B mutations in CD4+ large granular lymphocyte leukemia. Sequenced by immunoSEQ multiplex PCR; TCRdb stores in-frame clones only, minus some. The sample includes fewer than 40,000 clones, roughly 89% of them seen just once. Sequencing input: CD4+ T cells from blood buffy coats. These receptors were obtained from a human donor in good health.

This chain connects TRBV7-2 to TRBJ2-1; TRBD2 aligns across 7 bases. Germline CDR1 SGHTA, CDR2 FQGNSA. This CDR3 has 16 amino acids. The trim removed 1 base at V and 6 bases at J, leaving 9 bases unmatched. The CDR3 region is CASSLVSGMASNEQFF. The CDR3 DNA is TGTGCCAGCAGCTTAGTGAGCGGGATGGCTTCCAATGAGCAGTTCTTC.

This clone was seen a single time. The rearrangement links TRBV28 to TRBJ2-7; 7 bases are shared with TRBD1. V trimming: 8 bases; J trimming: 3 bases; junction bases outside the gene matches: 13. Per the germline V gene, CDR1 is MDHEN and CDR2 is SYDVKM. The CDR3 loop spans 15 amino acids. The CDR3 DNA follows: TGTGCCAGCCTCCGGGCACCCAGGGGGTACTACGAGCAGTACTTC. It encodes CASLRAPRGYYEQYF.

V is TRBV11-1 and J is TRBJ2-3; maybe TRBD2 (5 bases). V lost 2 bases and J lost 2, with 8 bases in between. The CDR3 has 14 residues. The germline V gene has CDR1 SGHAT and CDR2 FQDESV (reference sequence). The CDR3: CASSLKAATDTQYF. Here the CDR3 DNA reads TGTGCCAGCAGCTTAAAAGCGGCCACAGATACGCAGTATTTT.

The gene calls are TRBV7-2 and TRBJ2-7, with 8 bases lining up with TRBD1. V lost 4 bases and J lost 3; bases outside the gene matches: 2. From germline, CDR1 is SGHTA and CDR2 FQGNSA. This CDR3 spans 13 amino acids. The CDR3 loop is CASSSQGGYEQYF. CDR3 DNA: TGTGCCAGCAGCTCACAGGGGGGCTACGAGCAGTACTTC.

The chain is built from TRBV11-2 and TRBJ1-2; a weak D match, TRBD1 (5 bases). The length of the CDR3 is 14 residues. The germline V gene encodes CDR1 SGHAT and CDR2 FQNNGV. Trimming stripped 2 bases from V and 4 bases from J, with 11 bases between. Here the CDR3 reads CASSLLRGGYGYTF. For the CDR3, the DNA is TGTGCCAGCAGCTTACTCCGGGGGGGCTATGGCTACACCTTC.

The chain recombines TRBV7-3 with TRBJ2-2; D tentatively fits TRBD1 or TRBD2 (5 bases each). With 3 bases removed from V and 2 bases from J, the gap between germline ends came to 10 bases. The CDR3 runs to 15 residues. Germline CDR1 reads SGHTA; CDR2 reads FQGTGA. The CDR3 DNA is TGTGCCAGCAGCTTGGGACGGGCTAACACCGGGGAGCTGTTTTTT. It encodes CASSLGRANTGELFF. The whole variable domain, filled in from reference TRBV7-3 and TRBJ2-2, reads GAGVSQTPSNKVTEKGKYVELRCDPISGHTALYWYRQSLGQGPEFLIYFQGTGAADDSGLPNDRFFAVRPEGSVSTLKIQRTERGDSAVYLCASSLGRANTGELFFGEGSRLTVL.

The chain joins TRBV27 to TRBJ1-5, with TRBD1 matching 8 bases. This CDR3 is built from 24 residues. J gave up 3 bases and V 0 bases, and 28 bases lay outside the gene matches. CDR1 is MNHEY and CDR2 is SMNVEV in the germline V gene (reference sequence). The DNA for the CDR3 is TGTGCCAGCAGTTTATCGGAGGACAGGGTCATACCGACTAACATCCCCAATGTCAATCAGCCCCAGCATTTT. Protein sequence: CASSLSEDRVIPTNIPNVNQPQHF.

This chain joins TRBV14 and TRBJ2-7; 11 bases align to TRBD2. CDR1 and CDR2 (germline): SGHDN, FVKESK. CDR3 length: 18 residues. V trimming: 3 bases; J trimming: 0 bases; junction bases outside the gene matches: 10. The CDR3 bases are TGTGCCAGCAGCCATTCACTAGCGGGAGTCTCTGTCTCCTACGAGCAGTACTTC. This encodes CASSHSLAGVSVSYEQYF. The whole variable domain, filled in from reference TRBV14 and TRBJ2-7, reads EAGVTQFPSHSVIEKGQTVTLRCDPISGHDNLYWYRRVMGKEIKFLLHFVKESKQDESGMPNNRFLAERTGGTYSTLKVQPAELEDSGVYFCASSHSLAGVSVSYEQYFGPGTRLTVT.

This clone came up a few times. V and J are TRBV28 and TRBJ2-7; D is undetermined. From germline, CDR1 is MDHEN and CDR2 SYDVKM. CDR3 length equals 12 residues. Trimming stripped 1 base from V and 4 bases from J, with 5 bases between. The CDR3 sequence is CASSLSLYEQYF. Here the CDR3 DNA reads TGTGCCAGCAGTTTATCCTTATACGAGCAGTACTTC.

The chain couples TRBV6-1 to TRBJ2-3; a weak D match, TRBD2 (5 bases). Trimming cost V 8 bases and J 1 base, with 16 bases left between them. From germline, CDR1 is MNHNS and CDR2 SASEGT. The CDR3 is 15 amino acids. CDR3 sequence (DNA): TGTGCCAGCGAAGCCACTAGAGTCCGCACAGATACGCAGTATTTT. Translated: CASEATRVRTDTQYF.

This clone has a handful of counts. The chain uses TRBV18 and TRBJ2-7, with no clear D. Germline-derived CDR1 and CDR2 are KGHSH and LQKENI. This CDR3 region has 13 residues. Trimming shortened V by 3 bases and J by 2 bases, and 8 bases separated the two germline ends. In DNA form, the CDR3 reads TGTGCCAGCTCACCTCGGTCTACCTACGAGCAGTACTTC. This gives the protein CASSPRSTYEQYF. The variable domain in full, with the rest retrieved from reference TRBV18 and TRBJ2-7, is NAGVMQNPRHLVRRRGQEARLRCSPMKGHSHVYWYRQLPEEGLKFMVYLQKENIIDESGMPKERFSAEFPKEGPSILRIQQVVRGDSAAYFCASSPRSTYEQYFGPGTRLTVT.

The chain combines TRBV19 with TRBJ2-6, with TRBD1 matching 7 bases. CDR1 and CDR2 from the germline V gene are LNHDA and SQIVND (reference sequence). The CDR3 is made up of 18 amino acids. With 3 bases clipped from V and 0 bases from J, the junction kept 8 bases outside the gene matches. The CDR3 region is CASSIGFQGVSGANVLTF. CDR3 bases: TGTGCCAGTAGTATTGGGTTTCAGGGGGTCTCTGGGGCCAACGTCCTGACTTTC.

The chain carries TRBV10-2 and TRBJ2-5, with D perhaps TRBD1 (5 bases). Germline CDR1 reads WSHSY; CDR2 reads SAAADI. V lost 4 bases and J 4 bases, leaving 13 bases between the germline ends. The CDR3 length is 14 residues. The CDR3 DNA reads TGCGCCAGCAGTGTGGCAGGGCTAGGAGAGACCCAGTACTTC. Translation gives CASSVAGLGETQYF.

This chain connects TRBV5-1 to TRBJ2-3; D may be TRBD1 (7 bases). Trimming took off 3 bases at V and 2 bases at J, with 13 bases between the two ends. Germline values: CDR1 SGHRS, CDR2 YFSETQ. This CDR3 has 15 residues. The CDR3 region has the DNA TGCGCCAGCAGCTATCTCAGGGGGGACACAGATACGCAGTATTTT. Its translation is CASSYLRGDTDTQYF.

The chain carries TRBV28 and TRBJ1-2, with D possibly matching TRBD1 (6 bases). V gave up 3 bases and J gave up 6 bases, with 14 bases separating them. This CDR3 contains 14 residues. CDR1 is MDHEN and CDR2 is SYDVKM in the germline V gene. The DNA for the CDR3 is TGTGCCAGCAGTTTTGGGGGCACCCTGGATGGCTACACCTTC. It encodes CASSFGGTLDGYTF.

V gene TRBV4-1 combines with J gene TRBJ2-7; 9 bases fit TRBD2. V lost 0 bases, J lost 1 base, and 13 bases stayed unmatched. The CDR3 spans 19 residues. Germline V gene sequence: CDR1 MGHRA, CDR2 YSYEKL. CDR3 sequence (DNA): TGCGCCAGCAGCCAAGAACCGATACGCCCAGCGGGAGGATCCTACGAGCAGTACTTC. It specifies CASSQEPIRPAGGSYEQYF.

This clone was recorded once. V and J are TRBV11-2 and TRBJ2-1, with 7 bases fitting TRBD2. The CDR3 length is 16 residues. The junction had 9 bases not matched to a gene; V was cut back by 5 bases and J by 2 bases. Germline values: CDR1 SGHAT, CDR2 FQNNGV. DNA of the CDR3: TGTGCCAGCAGCCCATCAAACGGGGGGACCTACAATGAGCAGTTCTTC. Encoded protein: CASSPSNGGTYNEQFF.

The V call is TRBV4-1, the J call TRBJ1-2; 10 bases fit TRBD1. Germline loops: CDR1 MGHRA, CDR2 YSYEKL. The V and J ends lost 0 bases and 5 bases, in that order; junction bases with no gene match: 3. The CDR3 runs 15 residues. This CDR3 reads CASSQDRDRGYGYTF. The DNA for the CDR3 is TGCGCCAGCAGCCAAGACCGGGACAGGGGTTATGGCTACACCTTC.

The gene calls are TRBV11-3 and TRBJ2-7; D may be TRBD1 (5 bases). V gave up 2 bases and J gave up 5 bases, with 13 bases separating them. The CDR3 totals 14 residues. Germline CDR1 SGHNT, CDR2 YENEEA. The CDR3 spells CASSLRQYSHEQYF. The CDR3 nucleotides read TGTGCCAGCAGCTTACGACAGTATAGCCACGAGCAGTACTTC.

The chain is built from TRBV7-9 and TRBJ2-7; 13 bases are shared with TRBD2. Germline V gene lookup returns CDR1 SEHNR and CDR2 FQNEAQ (reference sequence). The CDR3 spans 14 residues. Germline trimming cut 2 bases from V and 7 bases from J; bases unmatched to any gene: 2. CDR3 sequence reads: CASSLTLAGGEQYF. The CDR3 DNA is TGTGCCAGCAGCTTAACACTAGCGGGGGGGGAGCAGTACTTC.

There are a few counts of this clone. This rearrangement joins TRBV18 to TRBJ2-7; possible D gene TRBD1, 5 bases. Per the germline V gene, CDR1 is KGHSH and CDR2 is LQKENI. The CDR3 contains 14 residues. Trimming removed 3 bases at V and 5 bases at J, with 14 bases between. CDR3: CASSPRTPTDEQYF. In nucleotides, the CDR3 is TGTGCCAGCTCACCTCGGACACCGACCGACGAGCAGTACTTC. Drawing the rest from reference TRBV18 and TRBJ2-7, the complete variable domain is NAGVMQNPRHLVRRRGQEARLRCSPMKGHSHVYWYRQLPEEGLKFMVYLQKENIIDESGMPKERFSAEFPKEGPSILRIQQVVRGDSAAYFCASSPRTPTDEQYFGPGTRLTVT.

The chain is built from TRBV6-5 and TRBJ2-2; 7 bases agree with TRBD1. CDR3 size: 15 residues. CDR1 is MNHEY and CDR2 is SVGAGI in the germline V gene. The V segment lost 6 bases and the J segment 5 bases; nucleotides outside the gene matches: 9. The DNA of the CDR3 is TGTGCCAGCAGCCCTTCAGGGGGTCGTACCGGGGAGCTGTTTTTT. Translation: CASSPSGGRTGELFF.

The rearrangement links TRBV27 to TRBJ1-1; D ambiguous. Looked up from germline, CDR1 is MNHEY and CDR2 is SMNVEV (reference sequence). The CDR3 runs to 14 residues. V dropped 3 bases and J dropped 0 bases, with 8 bases sitting between them. The CDR3 is CASSLRAMNTEAFF. The CDR3, as DNA: TGTGCCAGCAGTTTGAGAGCCATGAACACTGAAGCTTTCTTT.

The chain couples TRBV18 to TRBJ2-7; perhaps TRBD2 as D (5 bases). Germline V gives CDR1 KGHSH, CDR2 LQKENI. The CDR3 covers 13 residues. V was clipped by 3 bases and J by 6 bases, with 12 bases between them. CDR3 sequence reads: CASSPLGLSEQYF. In nucleotides, the CDR3 is TGTGCCAGCTCACCTCTCGGACTGAGCGAGCAGTACTTC.

The chain combines TRBV28 with TRBJ2-7; TRBD1 aligns across 7 bases. Germline CDR1 MDHEN, CDR2 SYDVKM. The CDR3 has 14 amino acids. Germline trimming cut 3 bases from V and 3 bases from J; bases unmatched to any gene: 5. The DNA for the CDR3 is TGTGCCAGCAGTTTTGACAGGGCGCGCTACGAGCAGTACTTC. Its protein is CASSFDRARYEQYF.